This TCR beta chain was recovered during a study of human T cells and chemical hapten exposure (dated by TCRdb to the early 2020s). In terms of the full investigation: For sensitization, 2% DPC in acetone was applied to an approximately 2 cm by approximately 2 cm area of upper inner arm skin. Throughout the approximately 22-week study period, patients were also given weekly therapeutic DPC doses on the scalp. Patch testing on the upper back used Finn chambers containing 0.01% DPC, with scoring done after 6 days according to International Contact Dermatitis Research Group standards. The mostly female patient cohort included alopecia areata with under or over 50% scalp involvement, alopecia totalis and alopecia universalis. The libraries were sequenced as a pool, and the TCR yield per sample differed mostly because of small variations in library volumes within the pool. The study tracked peripheral blood TCR repertoire changes in vivo during primary and secondary sensitization to the hapten diphenylcyclopropenone (DPC) in alopecia patients. Blood samples were taken from patients before sensitization (week 0) and at 2, 6 and about 24 weeks after DPC sensitization. Approximately 28 alopecia patients gave blood for TCR sequencing at one to four time points (pre-sensitization, 2, 6 and 24 weeks). What the study reported, not specific to this receptor: No change with DPC sensitization was found in the number of TCRs above 1 in 1000 frequency, and no evidence of global repertoire structure alterations was found. After repeated subsampling, the strength of the expansion versus patch-test correlation and the threshold at which it became significant changed. Compared with pre-sensitization or healthy control sets, expanded TCRs formed significantly more large CDR3 similarity clusters, which is consistent with antigen-driven responses. Because all patients had alopecia, a presumed autoimmune disease, the immune response of the patients might differ from that of healthy individuals. A positive correlation was found between the number of PT1 expanded TCRs and patch test score, with significance reached at thresholds 8, 16 and 32 but not 4.

Receptor libraries were prepared by RACE. Sequencing used a NextSeq 500. During library preparation, unique molecular identifiers were attached to individual cDNA molecules so that TCRs could be counted quantitatively and reproducibly. For every blood RNA sample, sequencing covered both the TCR alpha and TCR beta chains. In the authors' own workflow: The median number of TCRs per sample was 90,000 to 100,000, ranging from about 23,224 to 700,000. V, J and CDR3 annotation of the TCR reads was performed with the Decombinator software suite. For the PS versus PT1 abundance plots, all samples were subsampled to the same number of TCRs (28,000). TCRs were defined as expanded if absent before sensitization and observed at least eight times at the 2-week time point. TCRdb redid the processing of the public reads, applying fastp at Q25 and MiXCR, and retained in-frame beta chains. Entries that share a CDR3 protein sequence are merged under the most common genes and DNA. The V and J calls here are based on TCRdb, not the publication. This sample holds 52,000 or so distinct CDR3 sequences; over 9% were observed only once. 8% to 10% of the sample rests with the top ten.

The intended sense of this specimen's time point label: pre-sensitization, week 0. The meaning of the sample's treatment or condition label: therapeutic diphenylcyclopropenone sensitization with weekly scalp DPC. At every patch-test visit, the blood draw took place before the patch test was put on. Patients were eligible if aged 18 to 70, diagnosed with alopecia and judged suitable for DPC therapy, and pregnant patients were excluded. Total RNA was isolated from unfractionated whole blood collected in Tempus Blood RNA tubes. For CDR1 and CDR2, the germline V gene (reference sequence) lists SEHNR and FQNEAQ. The V and J ends are trimmed by 1 base and 3 bases, leaving 6 bases between them. The CDR3 has 13 amino acids, counting the end cysteine and phenylalanine. Just the 39-base CDR3 DNA is kept, in frame starting at base 1. With regard to this clonotype: This clone's antigen is unknown. Base-call qualities are not available, and no considerably larger clone is one nucleotide away.

The sample here was whole blood, taken in connection with sensitization to the hapten diphenylcyclopropenone (DPC). The TCR originated in a man aged 40-55 years with alopecia areata. Some clones in this sample may be carry-over from other donors' samples. The chain links TRBV7-9 with TRBJ2-5, with the D gene not clear enough to name. The nucleotides read TGTGCCAGCAGCTTAGTAGTCGAAGAGACCCAGTACTTC. This gives the protein CASSLVVEETQYF.